This T cell receptor beta chain was documented in a study of T cells after yellow fever vaccination. As for the study in general: The authors prepared low-cell-number fractions using SMART-Seq v4 Ultra Low Input. Findings of the study overall: Post-booster reappearance was seen for most primary-vaccination clones (about 96% CD4, around 91% CD8).

The CDR3 runs 13 residues. The germline V gene has CDR1 MGHRA and CDR2 YSYEKL. Trimming cost V 3 bases and J 4 bases, with 7 bases left between them. TCR cDNA, made by 5'RACE template switching, carried an added universal primer site and UMIs. TCRdb passed the 5' RACE reads through MiXCR, listing each CDR3 protein once. The sample yields 310,000 or so distinct CDR3 sequences, less than 4.5% seen once. At least ten counts were recorded for this clonotype. Its antigen is currently unknown. The gene calls are TRBV4-1 and TRBJ1-5; no reliable D call. The receptor was isolated from a man aged 18-30 years who received the YFV17D yellow fever vaccine. Sequenced here: PBMCs, sampled on the day of the yellow fever booster vaccination. The CDR3 DNA reads TGCGCCAGCAGCCAGGCGTGGAATCAGCCCCAGCATTTT. Its translation: CASSQAWNQPQHF.